This T cell receptor (beta chain) stems from a study of blood T cell repertoires in COVID-19 (dated by TCRdb to about 2020). A note on the overall study: Samples from collaborators originated in the United States, Italy and Spain and spanned both the acute and convalescent phases of COVID-19. The material from the prospective study consisted of cDNA or gDNA derived from T cells, B-cell-depleted T cells, or PBMCs. Deeply sampled blood TCRbeta repertoires from subjects exposed to, actively infected with, or recovered from COVID-19 were included in the dataset. The repertoires were made available in a free public database intended to serve as a resource for research on the immune response to SARS-CoV-2. The samples were drawn from the first 160 participants of the ongoing ImmuneRACE study and from 950 to 1,500 subjects provided by 6 global collaborators. The sample metadata nearly always contained a de-identified subject ID, COVID-19 status, age in years and sex. Where available, HLA class I and class II types were taken from metadata supplied by the sample provider and were not determined by assay-based typing.

The study at large found these results: The quantity of clinical and demographic metadata differed by source and by participant and was supplied without curation.

The collaborating institutions used their own protocols to collect whole blood in K2EDTA tubes. For TCRbeta analysis, collaborators shipped samples in one of three forms: frozen whole blood, isolated PBMCs, or DNA extracted from either of those sample types. At the junction V is shortened by 0 bases and J by 2 bases, with 10 bases in between. The CDR3 goes from the cysteine to the phenylalanine over 15 residues. The read is trimmed to its CDR3 DNA, 45 bases read in frame from base 1. CDR1 MGHRA and CDR2 YSYEKL were looked up in the germline V gene. The immunoSEQ Assay, a bias-controlled multiplex PCR, was used to amplify TCRbeta CDR3 regions from genomic DNA. The study's own analysis went as follows. The number of nucleated cells in each sample was estimated by amplification of reference gene primers within the assay. Sequence reads were collapsed and filtered to measure the absolute abundance of every unique TCRbeta CDR3 rearrangement. For each sample, productive Simpson clonality was calculated as the square root of Simpson's diversity index over productive rearrangements. Drawn from immuneACCESS, this table holds only the in-frame rearrangements with V and J called that TCRdb kept. Clones are partly lost; checked studies trace under half to an unresolved V gene and leave the rest unexplained. For V, J and clone size, that table is used; D and trimming come from the DNA. Within this sample are roughly 69,000 clones, with under 85% of them counted one time only. Roughly a tenth of the sample lies in the top ten.

About this clone: Its antigen is currently not known. No base quality information exists; no much larger clone differs at one position.

The receptor comes from a woman aged 45-59 years with acute or convalescent COVID-19. Material for sequencing was peripheral blood. This chain is built from TRBV4-1 and TRBJ1-2; the D gene is perhaps TRBD1, from 5 matching bases. This receptor has the CDR3 CASSQDPAGNYGYTF. The DNA reads as follows: TGCGCCAGCAGCCAAGATCCAGCAGGGAACTATGGCTACACCTTC.